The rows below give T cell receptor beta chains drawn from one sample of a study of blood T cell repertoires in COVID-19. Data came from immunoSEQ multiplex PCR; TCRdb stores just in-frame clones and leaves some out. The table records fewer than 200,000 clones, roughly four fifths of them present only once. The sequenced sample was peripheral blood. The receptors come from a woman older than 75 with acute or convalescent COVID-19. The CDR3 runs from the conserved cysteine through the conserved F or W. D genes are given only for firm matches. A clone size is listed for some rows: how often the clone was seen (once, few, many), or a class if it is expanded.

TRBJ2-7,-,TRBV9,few,CASSVVGRAGGEQYF,TGTGCCAGCAGCGTAGTCGGGCGGGCCGGCGGCGAGCAGTACTTC
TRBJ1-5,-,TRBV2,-,CATASMSNQPQHF,TGTGCCACCGCGAGCATGAGCAATCAGCCCCAGCATTTT
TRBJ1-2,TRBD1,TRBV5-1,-,CASSLGQGGTSYGYTF,TGCGCCAGCAGTTTGGGACAGGGAGGCACTAGCTATGGCTACACCTTC
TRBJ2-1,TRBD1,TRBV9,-,CASSPRDRSYNEQFF,TGTGCCAGCAGCCCCCGGGACAGGAGCTACAATGAGCAGTTCTTC
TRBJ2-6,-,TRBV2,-,CASRAALGRGANVLTF,TGTGCCAGCAGGGCAGCGTTGGGTCGTGGGGCCAACGTCCTGACTTTC
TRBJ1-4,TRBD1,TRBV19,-,CASSMIGTGVKLFF,TGTGCCAGTAGTATGATCGGGACAGGGGTAAAACTGTTTTTT
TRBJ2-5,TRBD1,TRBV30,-,CAWSPPGQGETQYF,TGTGCCTGGAGTCCTCCGGGACAGGGGGAGACCCAGTACTTC
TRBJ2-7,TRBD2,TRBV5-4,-,CASSSSSGSSYEQYF,TGTGCCAGCAGCTCGTCTAGCGGGAGCTCCTACGAGCAGTACTTC
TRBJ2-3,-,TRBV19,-,CASSHPRGAGSSTDTQYF,TGTGCCAGTTCCCACCCTCGTGGGGCGGGAAGTAGCACAGATACGCAGTATTTT
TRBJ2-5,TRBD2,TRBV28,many,CASRGVLAEPSRGYF,TGTGCCAGCAGGGGGGTTCTAGCGGAGCCTTCCCGCGGGTACTTC
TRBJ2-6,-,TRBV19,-,CASNWQGAGANVLTF,TGTGCCAGTAATTGGCAGGGTGCTGGGGCCAACGTCCTGACTTTC
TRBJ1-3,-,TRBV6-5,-,CASTEGTRTNTIYF,TGTGCCAGTACAGAGGGCACCCGAACAAACACCATATATTTT
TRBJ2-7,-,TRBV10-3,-,CAISESDSYEQYF,TGTGCCATCAGTGAGTCCGACAGTTACGAGCAGTACTTC
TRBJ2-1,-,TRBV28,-,CASSSNYNEQFF,TGTGCCAGCAGTTCCAACTACAATGAGCAGTTCTTC
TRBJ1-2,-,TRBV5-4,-,CASSSEIGLNYGYTF,TGTGCCAGCAGCTCAGAGATTGGGCTTAACTATGGCTACACCTTC
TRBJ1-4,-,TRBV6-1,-,CASSEAKGQLGEKLFF,TGTGCCAGCAGTGAAGCGAAAGGACAGTTAGGAGAAAAACTGTTTTTT
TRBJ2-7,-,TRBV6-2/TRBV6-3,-,CASSWGNYEQYF,TGTGCCAGCAGTTGGGGCAACTACGAGCAGTACTTC
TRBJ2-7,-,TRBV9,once,CASSVEGTRGSEQYF,TGTGCCAGCAGCGTAGAGGGGACAAGGGGATCCGAGCAGTACTTC
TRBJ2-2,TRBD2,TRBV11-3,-,CASTVGEILAGSGDTGELFF,TGTGCCAGCACCGTCGGGGAGATACTAGCGGGATCCGGGGACACCGGGGAGCTGTTTTTT
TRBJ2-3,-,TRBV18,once,CASSPPGVDTQYF,TGTGCCAGCTCACCCCCGGGAGTAGATACGCAGTATTTT
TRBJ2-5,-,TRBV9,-,CASSPRPQETQYF,TGTGCCAGCAGCCCTCGCCCCCAGGAGACCCAGTACTTC
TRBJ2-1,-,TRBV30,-,CAWSVRGEQFF,TGTGCCTGGAGTGTGAGGGGGGAGCAGTTCTTC
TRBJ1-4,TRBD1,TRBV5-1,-,CASSLVGTGHEKLFF,TGCGCCAGCAGCTTGGTGGGGACAGGGCATGAAAAACTGTTTTTT
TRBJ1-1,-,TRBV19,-,CASRKQENTEAFF,TGTGCCAGTAGAAAACAGGAAAACACTGAAGCTTTCTTT
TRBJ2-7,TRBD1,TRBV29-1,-,CSGVRDRGLNEQYF,TGCAGCGGTGTTCGGGACAGGGGTTTGAATGAGCAGTACTTC
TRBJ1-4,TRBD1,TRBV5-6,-,CASSLGPGTGEKKLFF,TGTGCCAGCAGCTTGGGGCCCGGGACAGGGGAGAAAAAACTGTTTTTT
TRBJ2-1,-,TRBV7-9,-,CASSLGTGSAVYNEQFF,TGTGCCAGCAGCTTGGGAACAGGGAGCGCGGTATACAATGAGCAGTTCTTC
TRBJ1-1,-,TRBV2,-,CASSETAGPFNQAFF,TGTGCCAGCAGTGAAACGGCAGGCCCTTTTAACCAAGCTTTCTTT
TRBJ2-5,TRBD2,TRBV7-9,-,CASSSPWTSGRLVQETQYF,TGTGCCAGCAGCTCGCCTTGGACTAGCGGGAGATTGGTACAAGAGACCCAGTACTTC
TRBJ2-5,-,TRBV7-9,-,CASTDLYQETQYF,TGTGCCAGCACCGACTTGTACCAAGAGACCCAGTACTTC
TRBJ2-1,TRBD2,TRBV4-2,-,CASSQGTSGLSAYNEQFF,TGTGCCAGCAGCCAGGGGACTAGCGGACTCTCTGCCTACAATGAGCAGTTCTTC
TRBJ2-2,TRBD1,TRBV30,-,CAWSVLNRGAGELFF,TGTGCCTGGAGTGTACTAAACAGGGGGGCCGGGGAGCTGTTTTTT
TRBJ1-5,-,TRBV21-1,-,CASMATAYSNQPQHF,TGTGCCAGCATGGCGACAGCTTATAGCAATCAGCCCCAGCATTTT
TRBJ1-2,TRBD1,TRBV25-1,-,CASSDRGVDGYTF,TGTGCCAGCTCGGACAGGGGCGTCGATGGCTACACCTTC
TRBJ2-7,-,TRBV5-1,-,CASSPVGVTYEQYF,TGCGCCAGCAGTCCCGTAGGGGTAACCTACGAGCAGTACTTC
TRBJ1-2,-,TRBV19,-,CASKPAGGNYGYTF,TGTGCCAGTAAACCAGCGGGCGGGAACTATGGCTACACCTTC
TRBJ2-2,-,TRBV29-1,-,CSVGRSRANTGELFF,TGCAGCGTTGGACGCTCGAGGGCGAACACCGGGGAGCTGTTTTTT
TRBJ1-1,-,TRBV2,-,CASSDRLGSTEAFF,TGTGCCAGCAGTGACAGGCTAGGGAGCACTGAAGCTTTCTTT
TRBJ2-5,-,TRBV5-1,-,CASSRATGRETQYF,TGCGCCAGCAGCCGAGCGACAGGGAGGGAGACCCAGTACTTC
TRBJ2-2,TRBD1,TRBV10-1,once,CASSVTGVTGELFF,TGCGCCAGCAGTGTGACAGGGGTCACCGGGGAGCTGTTTTTT
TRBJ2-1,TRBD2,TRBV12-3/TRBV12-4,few,CASSFWLAVEQFF,TGTGCCAGCAGTTTTTGGCTAGCGGTTGAGCAGTTCTTC
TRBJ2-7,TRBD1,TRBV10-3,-,CAISRDRPEGEQYF,TGTGCCATCAGTCGGGACAGACCCGAGGGCGAGCAGTACTTC
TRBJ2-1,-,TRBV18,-,CASSLGTLSSYNEQFF,TGTGCCAGCTCACTGGGGACACTGAGCTCCTACAATGAGCAGTTCTTC
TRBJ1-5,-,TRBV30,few,CAWSAQGRQPQHF,TGTGCCTGGAGTGCTCAGGGAAGGCAGCCCCAGCATTTT
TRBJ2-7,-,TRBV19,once,CASSFLQGYEQYF,TGTGCCAGTAGTTTCCTCCAGGGTTACGAGCAGTACTTC
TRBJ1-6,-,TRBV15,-,CATSRPGEPNNSPLHF,TGTGCCACCAGCAGGCCCGGGGAACCCAATAATTCACCCCTCCACTTT
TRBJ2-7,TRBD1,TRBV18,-,CASSPSRGTGSYEQYF,TGTGCCAGCTCACCTTCCCGAGGGACAGGGTCCTACGAGCAGTACTTC
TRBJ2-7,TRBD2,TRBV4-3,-,CASSQVAGTSGDDTYEQYF,TGCGCCAGCAGCCAGGTAGCCGGGACTAGCGGCGATGACACCTACGAGCAGTACTTC
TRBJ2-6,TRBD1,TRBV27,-,CASSSGQGFGSGANVLTF,TGTGCCAGCAGTTCGGGACAGGGCTTTGGTTCTGGGGCCAACGTCCTGACTTTC
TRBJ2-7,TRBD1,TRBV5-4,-,CASSLGGQGSREQYF,TGTGCCAGCAGCTTGGGGGGACAGGGGAGTCGCGAGCAGTACTTC
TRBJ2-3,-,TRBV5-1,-,CASSPRGVTDTQYF,TGCGCCAGCAGCCCGCGCGGGGTCACAGATACGCAGTATTTT
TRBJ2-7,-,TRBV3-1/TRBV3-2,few,CASSQGASHEQYF,TGTGCCAGCAGCCAAGGAGCATCCCACGAGCAGTACTTC
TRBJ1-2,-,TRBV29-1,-,CSVGSSNYGYTF,TGCAGCGTTGGGAGCTCTAACTATGGCTACACCTTC
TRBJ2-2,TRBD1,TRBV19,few,CASRVDRGRELFF,TGTGCCAGTAGGGTGGACAGGGGCCGGGAGCTGTTTTTT
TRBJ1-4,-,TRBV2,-,CASRVQGVELFF,TGTGCCAGCAGGGTACAGGGTGTGGAACTGTTTTTT
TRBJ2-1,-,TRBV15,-,CATSRGSFGKNEQFF,TGTGCCACCAGCAGAGGGAGCTTCGGTAAGAATGAGCAGTTCTTC
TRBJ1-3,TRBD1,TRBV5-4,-,CASSLGQGRSGNTIYF,TGTGCCAGCAGCTTGGGACAGGGGAGGTCCGGAAACACCATATATTTT